This is a list of T cell receptor beta chains from one sample in a study of identifying expanded T cells in peripheral blood. Libraries were prepared by immunoSEQ multiplex PCR; TCRdb keeps only in-frame clonotypes and omits some of them. The sample shows about 85,000 clones, more than 70% of them seen only once. The sample consisted of blood. These receptors all stem from a person between 18 and 75 years old in good health. CDR3s include the opening cysteine and the closing phenylalanine or tryptophan. D genes are given only for firm matches.

CDR3 length,D gene,J gene,V gene,CDR3 protein,CDR3 DNA
15,TRBD2,TRBJ2-1,TRBV6-5,CASSLVRGGYNEQFF,TGTGCCAGCAGTCTGGTTCGGGGGGGGTACAATGAGCAGTTCTTC
12,NA,TRBJ2-3,TRBV7-2,CASSPPPSTQYF,TGTGCCAGCAGCCCACCCCCTTCAACGCAGTATTTT
16,NA,TRBJ2-3,TRBV19,CASSMVAGALTDTQYF,TGTGCCAGTAGTATGGTTGCGGGGGCCCTCACAGATACGCAGTATTTT
13,NA,TRBJ1-5,TRBV18,CASSPGSDQPQHF,TGTGCCAGCTCACCGGGGTCCGATCAGCCCCAGCATTTT
13,TRBD1,TRBJ1-4,TRBV7-9,CASRGQENEKLFF,TGTGCCAGCAGGGGACAGGAAAATGAAAAACTGTTTTTT
15,TRBD1,TRBJ2-5,TRBV6-6,CASLKAPGQQETQYF,TGTGCCAGTTTGAAGGCGCCGGGACAGCAAGAGACCCAGTACTTC
11,TRBD1,TRBJ2-1,TRBV5-6,CASSGQGEQFF,TGTGCCAGCAGCGGACAGGGGGAGCAGTTCTTC
16,NA,TRBJ1-5,TRBV18,CASSTTMAQGNQPQHF,TGTGCCAGCTCCACCACTATGGCCCAGGGCAATCAGCCCCAGCATTTT
14,NA,TRBJ2-5,TRBV19,CASSRGFGLETQYF,TGTGCCAGTAGTCGGGGGTTTGGGTTGGAGACCCAGTACTTC
12,NA,TRBJ2-5,TRBV2,CASTTTGETQYF,TGTGCCAGCACTACAACAGGAGAGACCCAGTACTTC